This is a list of T cell receptor beta chains from one sample in a study of cytomegalovirus exposure and HLA in healthy donors. TCRdb's copy holds only in-frame clones and misses some; the assay was immunoSEQ multiplex PCR. The sample holds about 280,000 clones; approximately 88% are singletons and the top ten take about 0.86%. The sequencing input was PBMCs. The receptors stem from a young woman in good health and CMV-seronegative. Each CDR3 is given with its conserved first and last residue. D genes are given only for firm matches. Size tells how often a clone was seen (once, few, many) or the class of an expanded clone, and some rows leave it out.

CDR3nt: TGTGCCAGCAGTGTACTAGCGGGGAGCACAGATACGCAGTATTTT
CDR3aa: CASSVLAGSTDTQYF
abundance: NA
j_gene: TRBJ2-3
v_gene: TRBV28
d_gene: TRBD2

CDR3nt: TGTGCCACCAGCAGAGATAGGGCATTGACTAGCGGGAGATTATCAGATACGCAGTATTTT
CDR3aa: CATSRDRALTSGRLSDTQYF
abundance: NA
j_gene: TRBJ2-3
v_gene: TRBV15
d_gene: TRBD2

CDR3nt: TGTGCCAGCTCGGAGAGCTCCTACAATGAGCAGTTCTTC
CDR3aa: CASSESSYNEQFF
abundance: NA
j_gene: TRBJ2-1
v_gene: TRBV18
d_gene: NA

CDR3nt: TGTGCCAGCAGTAGCGAAGGCCAAGAGACCCAGTACTTC
CDR3aa: CASSSEGQETQYF
abundance: NA
j_gene: TRBJ2-5
v_gene: TRBV14
d_gene: NA

CDR3nt: TGTGCCAGCAGCGTTTCGGCAGGGACTGGCTACGAGCAGTACTTC
CDR3aa: CASSVSAGTGYEQYF
abundance: NA
j_gene: TRBJ2-7
v_gene: TRBV9
d_gene: NA

CDR3nt: TGTGCCAGCAGTTCCCCTAGCACAGATACGCAGTATTTT
CDR3aa: CASSSPSTDTQYF
abundance: NA
j_gene: TRBJ2-3
v_gene: TRBV6-5
d_gene: NA

CDR3nt: TGTGCCAGCAGTGAAAAAGCCTCCTATAATTCACCCCTCCACTTT
CDR3aa: CASSEKASYNSPLHF
abundance: NA
j_gene: TRBJ1-6
v_gene: TRBV2
d_gene: NA

CDR3nt: TGTGCCAGCAGTGATACAGGGCCTACATCTGGAAACACCATATATTTT
CDR3aa: CASSDTGPTSGNTIYF
abundance: NA
j_gene: TRBJ1-3
v_gene: TRBV6-1
d_gene: NA

CDR3nt: TGTGCCAGCAGCCCGGGAGGGACAGGGGGCTTATACTTC
CDR3aa: CASSPGGTGGLYF
abundance: NA
j_gene: TRBJ2-7
v_gene: TRBV7-9
d_gene: TRBD1

CDR3nt: TGTGCCAGCAGCTCTGTAGGACTAGCGGGAGGGCTAAGCACAGATACGCAGTATTTT
CDR3aa: CASSSVGLAGGLSTDTQYF
abundance: NA
j_gene: TRBJ2-3
v_gene: TRBV7-3
d_gene: TRBD2

CDR3nt: TGTGCCAGCAGCTTAGGGGGACTGACTAATCAGCCCCAGCATTTT
CDR3aa: CASSLGGLTNQPQHF
abundance: NA
j_gene: TRBJ1-5
v_gene: TRBV7-2
d_gene: NA

CDR3nt: TGCGCCAGCAGCCCGTCCTCCGACGAGCAGTACTTC
CDR3aa: CASSPSSDEQYF
abundance: NA
j_gene: TRBJ2-7
v_gene: TRBV5-1
d_gene: NA

CDR3nt: TGTGCCAGCAGCCAAGAGAGCGGAGGCACCTACAATGAGCAGTTCTTC
CDR3aa: CASSQESGGTYNEQFF
abundance: NA
j_gene: TRBJ2-1
v_gene: TRBV4-2
d_gene: NA

CDR3nt: TGTGCCAGCAGTTCCCGGACTAGCGACGGCCACCTAGCCAAAAACATTCAGTACTTC
CDR3aa: CASSSRTSDGHLAKNIQYF
abundance: NA
j_gene: TRBJ2-4
v_gene: TRBV28
d_gene: TRBD2

CDR3nt: TGTGCCAGCACAGGGGGCTCTGGAAACACCATATATTTT
CDR3aa: CASTGGSGNTIYF
abundance: NA
j_gene: TRBJ1-3
v_gene: TRBV2
d_gene: TRBD1

CDR3nt: TGTGCCACCAGCAGAGATCGGGGTGAGCAGTTCTTC
CDR3aa: CATSRDRGEQFF
abundance: NA
j_gene: TRBJ2-1
v_gene: TRBV15
d_gene: NA

CDR3nt: TGTGCCAGCAGACCTCGGGGGGGTACAGATACGCAGTATTTT
CDR3aa: CASRPRGGTDTQYF
abundance: NA
j_gene: TRBJ2-3
v_gene: TRBV28
d_gene: TRBD2

CDR3nt: TGTGCCAGCAGCGGCAAGGGACAGGGGGCGAATGGCTACACCTTC
CDR3aa: CASSGKGQGANGYTF
abundance: NA
j_gene: TRBJ1-2
v_gene: TRBV11-2
d_gene: TRBD1

CDR3nt: TGTGCCAGCAGCTTAACCGGGACTAGCTCCTACGAGCAGTACTTC
CDR3aa: CASSLTGTSSYEQYF
abundance: NA
j_gene: TRBJ2-7
v_gene: TRBV7-2
d_gene: TRBD2

CDR3nt: TGTGCCAGCAGTTTCTCCGACAGGGGGGGCTATGGCTACACCTTC
CDR3aa: CASSFSDRGGYGYTF
abundance: once
j_gene: TRBJ1-2
v_gene: TRBV27
d_gene: TRBD1

CDR3nt: TGTGCCAGCAGTTATGGGACGGGAGCGAGCGGTGAGCAGTTCTTC
CDR3aa: CASSYGTGASGEQFF
abundance: NA
j_gene: TRBJ2-1
v_gene: TRBV6-5
d_gene: NA

CDR3nt: TGCGCCAGCGGGACAGGGGTAGGTTTGAATGAGCAGTTCTTC
CDR3aa: CASGTGVGLNEQFF
abundance: NA
j_gene: TRBJ2-1
v_gene: TRBV5-1
d_gene: TRBD1

CDR3nt: TGTGCCAGCAGCCGGGAGGGCCCCTTCACAGATACGCAGTATTTT
CDR3aa: CASSREGPFTDTQYF
abundance: NA
j_gene: TRBJ2-3
v_gene: TRBV27
d_gene: TRBD2

CDR3nt: TGTGCCAGCAGTGATCCAGGTTATGGCTACACCTTC
CDR3aa: CASSDPGYGYTF
abundance: once
j_gene: TRBJ1-2
v_gene: TRBV25-1
d_gene: NA

CDR3nt: TGTGCCAGCAGCTTATTTCTGCGAAGCTCCTACGAGCAGTACTTC
CDR3aa: CASSLFLRSSYEQYF
abundance: once
j_gene: TRBJ2-7
v_gene: TRBV7-2
d_gene: NA

CDR3nt: TGTGCCAGCAGCGACAGGGGGCTCGGCGGGGAGCTGTTTTTT
CDR3aa: CASSDRGLGGELFF
abundance: NA
j_gene: TRBJ2-2
v_gene: TRBV9
d_gene: TRBD1

CDR3nt: TGTGCCAGCAGTCCCTCGAATGGACAGATCACTGAAGCTTTCTTT
CDR3aa: CASSPSNGQITEAFF
abundance: few
j_gene: TRBJ1-1
v_gene: TRBV28
d_gene: NA

CDR3nt: TGTGCCAGCAGCTTAGGAGGGGGAGCGGGAGGGAACAATGAGCAGTTCTTC
CDR3aa: CASSLGGGAGGNNEQFF
abundance: NA
j_gene: TRBJ2-1
v_gene: TRBV7-6
d_gene: TRBD2